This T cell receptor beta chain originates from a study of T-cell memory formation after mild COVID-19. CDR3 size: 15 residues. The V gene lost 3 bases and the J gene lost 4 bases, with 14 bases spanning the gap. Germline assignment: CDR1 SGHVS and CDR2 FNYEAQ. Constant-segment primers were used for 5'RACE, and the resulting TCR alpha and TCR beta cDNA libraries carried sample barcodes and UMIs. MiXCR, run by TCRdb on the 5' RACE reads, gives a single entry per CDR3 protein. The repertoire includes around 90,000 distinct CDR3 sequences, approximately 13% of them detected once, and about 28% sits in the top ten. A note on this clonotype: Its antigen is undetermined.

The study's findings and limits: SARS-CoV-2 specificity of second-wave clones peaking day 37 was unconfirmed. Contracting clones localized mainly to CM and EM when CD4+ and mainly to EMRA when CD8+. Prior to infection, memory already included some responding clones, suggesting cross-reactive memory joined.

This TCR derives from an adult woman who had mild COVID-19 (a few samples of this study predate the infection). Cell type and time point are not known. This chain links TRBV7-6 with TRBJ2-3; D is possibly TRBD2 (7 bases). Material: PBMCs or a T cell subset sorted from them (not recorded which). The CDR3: CASSFEGGAADTQYF. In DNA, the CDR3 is TGTGCCAGCAGCTTTGAAGGGGGGGCGGCAGATACGCAGTATTTT.